These 32 T cell receptor beta chains originate from one sample sequenced in a study of regulatory T cells in long-lasting Graves disease. Through Arm-PCR of CDR3 regions and iRepertoire HTBI primers, TCR beta libraries were built. TCRdb used MiXCR to reprocess the multiplex PCR reads, holding one entry per CDR3 protein. Of about 530,000 distinct CDR3 sequences listed, about 16% were seen once; the top ten hold approximately 25%. As to time point: newly diagnosed GD, antithyroid drugs for less than 3 months. TCR sequences were obtained from RNA taken from PBMCs. These same records also appear under a second study, on T cells in Graves' hyperthyroidism and ophthalmopathy.

The sample was peripheral blood mononuclear cells (PBMCs), taken at new diagnosis, from a patient treated with antithyroid drugs. These receptor sequences come from a middle-aged woman with Graves disease.

This clonotype appeared a few times. The J gene is TRBJ1-5, the V gene TRBV20-1; D not certain. Germline V gene sequence: CDR1 DFQATT, CDR2 SNEGSKA (reference sequence). CDR3 size: 18 residues. Trimming removed 2 bases at V and 0 bases at J, with 20 bases between. The CDR3 DNA sequence: TGCAGTGCTAGAAGCTCCGGATCGGAGTCTTATAGCAATCAGCCCCAGCATTTT. Protein product: CSARSSGSESYSNQPQHF.

This clonotype occurred many times. The V gene is TRBV5-1, the J gene TRBJ2-2; D call uncertain. V lost 5 bases and J 1 base, leaving 12 bases between the germline ends. Germline loops: CDR1 SGHRS, CDR2 YFSETQ. This CDR3 comprises 15 residues. The CDR3 nucleotides read TGCGCCAGCAGTCGAGATTTGGGGAACACCGGGGAGCTGTTTTTT. The encoded protein is CASSRDLGNTGELFF.

This clonotype showed up many times. The rearrangement links TRBV10-3 to TRBJ2-7; 15 bases fit TRBD2. CDR1 and CDR2 from the germline V gene are ENHRY and SYGVKD. V shed 6 bases and J 6 bases; nucleotides not matched to a gene: 0. The CDR3 consists of 13 residues. The CDR3 DNA sequence: TGTGCCATCAGGGGACTAGCGGGGGGCGAGCAGTACTTC. It is translated as CAIRGLAGGEQYF.

The chain employs TRBV7-2 and TRBJ2-2, with 7 bases lining up with TRBD2. This CDR3 region has 15 residues. CDR1 and CDR2 from the germline V gene are SGHTA and FQGNSA. V was clipped by 2 bases and J by 4 bases; unmatched bases: 4. CDR3 coding DNA: TGTGCCAGCAGCTTATCCGGGACTACCACCGGGGAGCTGTTTTTT. It yields the protein CASSLSGTTTGELFF.

The sample holds many counts of this clonotype. The chain uses TRBV12-3 or TRBV12-4 and TRBJ2-1; TRBD1 matches at 9 bases. This CDR3 has 13 amino acids. V lost 8 bases and J lost 4; bases outside the gene matches: 3. The CDR3 protein is CASWDRDYNEQFF. In nucleotides, the CDR3 is TGTGCCAGCTGGGACAGGGATTACAATGAGCAGTTCTTC.

V gene TRBV20-1 combines with J gene TRBJ2-7, with D possibly called TRBD1 or TRBD2 (5 bases each). V lost 2 bases to trimming and J lost 0 bases, with 11 bases between them. The CDR3 runs to 14 residues. CDR1 and CDR2 (germline): DFQATT, SNEGSKA (reference sequence). The CDR3, as DNA: TGCAGTGCTAGACAAGGGACGGCCTCCTACGAGCAGTACTTC. This codes for CSARQGTASYEQYF.

This clonotype was seen a few times. The chain recombines TRBV29-1 with TRBJ2-1; the D gene could be TRBD1 or TRBD2 (6 bases each). Trimming stripped 5 bases from V and 1 base from J, with 18 bases between. CDR1 SQVTM and CDR2 ANQGSEA come from the germline V gene. There are 16 residues in the CDR3. CDR3 DNA sequence: TGCAGCGTTCGAGACGTGGGGGGCCTTTCCTACAATGAGCAGTTCTTC. Translated: CSVRDVGGLSYNEQFF.

This clonotype has only a few counts. The genes are TRBV7-3 and TRBJ1-2; D gene ambiguous. In germline, CDR1 is SGHTA, CDR2 FQGTGA. The CDR3 has 13 amino acids. V was trimmed by 3 bases and J by 7 bases, leaving 12 bases between them. The DNA for the CDR3 is TGTGCCAGCAGCTTCGGGGAAGGTGGTGGCTACACCTTC. Translating gives CASSFGEGGGYTF.

The chain combines TRBV28 with TRBJ1-2; D possibly corresponds to TRBD1 (5 bases). Trimming removed 6 bases from V and 4 bases from J, with 18 bases in between. Germline CDR1 and CDR2: MDHEN and SYDVKM. The CDR3 is made up of 15 amino acids. The CDR3 nucleotides are TGTGCCAGCAGACGCCCCGGGACCGACGTCTATGGCTACACCTTC. As protein: CASRRPGTDVYGYTF.

This chain joins TRBV29-1 and TRBJ1-4, with D possibly being TRBD1 (6 bases). The CDR3 contains 12 residues. Deletions cut 4 bases from V and 7 bases from J, with 10 bases between. Germline CDR1 SQVTM, CDR2 ANQGSEA. The CDR3 spells CSVGRGGEKLFF. CDR3 DNA: TGCAGCGTTGGCAGGGGAGGTGAAAAACTGTTTTTT.

In this sample, this clonotype turned up many times. This chain links TRBV12-3 or TRBV12-4 with TRBJ1-1; D not certain. The CDR3 totals 13 residues. The V gene lost 5 bases and the J gene lost 7 bases, with 14 bases spanning the gap. The CDR3 DNA follows: TGTGCCAGCAGTCTTCATGGGAGGTTTGAAGCTTTCTTT. Its protein is CASSLHGRFEAFF.

This clonotype was counted a few times. The V gene is TRBV7-9, the J gene TRBJ2-5; 10 bases align to TRBD2. Trimming took 3 bases from V and 1 from J; bases not matched to a gene: 8. CDR1 and CDR2 from the germline V gene are SEHNR and FQNEAQ (reference sequence). CDR3 length: 17 residues. CDR3 in DNA: TGTGCCAGCAGCTTCAGCGGGGGGGCCGCTTTCCAAGAGACCCAGTACTTC. It yields the protein CASSFSGGAAFQETQYF. The full variable domain, its missing parts supplied by reference TRBV7-9 and TRBJ2-5, is DTGVSQNPRHKITKRGQNVTFRCDPISEHNRLYWYRQTLGQGPEFLTYFQNEAQLEKSRLLSDRFSAERPKGSFSTLEIQRTEQGDSAMYLCASSFSGGAAFQETQYFGPGTRLLVL.

This clonotype was seen many times. The chain employs TRBV3-1 and TRBJ1-2; D not resolved. The CDR3 consists of 12 residues. Between the trimmed V and J ends, which lost 0 bases and 1 base, there was a span of 0 bases. CDR1 is LGHDT, CDR2 YNNKEL, per germline (reference sequence). The CDR3 region has the DNA TGTGCCAGCAGCCAAGATAACTATGGCTACACCTTC. As protein: CASSQDNYGYTF.

The chain combines TRBV4-1 with TRBJ2-7; 9 bases line up with TRBD1. Losses at the gene ends were 6 bases for V and 6 bases for J; bases not matched to a gene: 12. CDR3 length: 15 residues. CDR1 is MGHRA, CDR2 YSYEKL, per germline. DNA for the CDR3: TGCGCCAGCAGGCGTGTGGGACAGGGAGAAGTCGAGCAGTACTTC. Its translation is CASRRVGQGEVEQYF.

This clonotype was seen repeatedly, ten times or more. This chain links TRBV7-9 with TRBJ2-7, with D hard to call. V dropped 1 base and J dropped 2 bases, with 9 bases sitting between them. This CDR3 contains 14 residues. Per the germline V gene, CDR1 is SEHNR and CDR2 is FQNEAQ (reference sequence). CDR3 in DNA: TGTGCCAGCAGCTTAGAGGGTACTCCCTACGAGCAGTACTTC. Translating it yields CASSLEGTPYEQYF.

Many counts were recorded for this clonotype. The V gene is TRBV12-3 or TRBV12-4, the J gene TRBJ1-1; the D is unclear. CDR3 length equals 13 residues. The ends were cut back, 6 bases at V and 11 bases at J, with 19 bases in the middle. The DNA for the CDR3 is TGTGCCAGCAGCCTGGGTGAGGCTGGGTCGGCTTTCTTT. Amino acid sequence: CASSLGEAGSAFF.

The chain carries TRBV2 and TRBJ2-5, with TRBD1 identical over 7 bases. Looked up from germline, CDR1 is SNHLY and CDR2 is FYNNEI. The trim removed 8 bases at V and 3 bases at J, leaving 6 bases unmatched. The CDR3 is made up of 13 amino acids. The CDR3 is CASVGQVKETQYF. CDR3 nucleotides: TGTGCCAGCGTAGGACAGGTGAAAGAGACCCAGTACTTC.

This clonotype was seen a few times. V is TRBV20-1 and J is TRBJ1-1; D unresolved. Germline loops: CDR1 DFQATT, CDR2 SNEGSKA (reference sequence). V lost 2 bases to trimming and J lost 6 bases, with 13 bases between them. The CDR3 runs 13 residues. The CDR3 reads CSARLTRGAEAFF. As DNA, the CDR3 is TGCAGTGCTAGACTCACGCGCGGGGCTGAAGCTTTCTTT.

This chain joins TRBV25-1 and TRBJ1-2; possible D gene TRBD1, 6 bases. Germline lookup yields CDR1 MGHDK and CDR2 SYGVNS. Deletions cut 5 bases from V and 0 bases from J, with 25 bases between. The CDR3 is made up of 19 amino acids. The DNA of the CDR3 is TGTGCCAGCAGTACTGTCGGAGGATCCCAGGGGATAGCTAACTATGGCTACACCTTC. Protein: CASSTVGGSQGIANYGYTF.

The DNA of the CDR3 is TGTGCCAGCAGTTACCCGCGGGGAGGGAGGAAGGATCAGCCCCAGCATTTT. The encoded protein is CASSYPRGGRKDQPQHF. The V gene is TRBV6-5, the J gene TRBJ1-5; no firm D call. The germline V and J ends were trimmed by 2 bases and 5 bases, with 19 bases remaining between them. The V gene's germline CDR1 is MNHEY and CDR2 SVGAGI. CDR3 size: 17 residues.

This clonotype was recorded at least ten times. The J gene is TRBJ1-1, the V gene TRBV18, with TRBD1 identical over 7 bases. The CDR3 runs to 14 residues. The J segment lost 2 bases and the V segment lost 7 bases, leaving 7 bases of the junction unmatched. Germline CDR1 and CDR2: KGHSH and LQKENI. The chain's CDR3 is CASYRTGANTEAFF. The CDR3 DNA reads as TGTGCCAGCTATCGAACAGGGGCAAACACTGAAGCTTTCTTT.

This clonotype was observed many times. The chain recombines TRBV7-8 with TRBJ2-7, with TRBD1 matching 7 bases. The CDR3 extends over 15 amino acids. V shed 4 bases and J 4 bases; nucleotides not matched to a gene: 10. Germline-derived CDR1 and CDR2 are SGHVS and FQNEAQ. CDR3 sequence (DNA): TGTGCCAGCAGCTCCGCCGGGACAGCCTCATACGAGCAGTACTTC. Encoded protein: CASSSAGTASYEQYF.

The chain uses TRBV29-1 and TRBJ2-7, with 9 nucleotides matching TRBD2. CDR3 length: 13 residues. CDR1 and CDR2 (germline): SQVTM, ANQGSEA. V was pared by 3 bases and J by 4 bases, with 4 bases of the junction left unmatched. The CDR3 spells CSVDGGGAYEQYF. For the CDR3, the DNA is TGCAGCGTTGACGGCGGGGGGGCATACGAGCAGTACTTC.

This clonotype was recorded at least ten times. This rearrangement joins TRBV7-3 to TRBJ2-1, with 11 bases fitting TRBD2. CDR3 length: 15 amino acids. CDR1 SGHTA and CDR2 FQGTGA come from the germline V gene. Trimming removed 3 bases from V and 3 bases from J; junction bases left unmatched: 1. In nucleotides, the CDR3 is TGTGCCAGCAGCTTTAGCGGGGGGGACTACAATGAGCAGTTCTTC. Protein sequence: CASSFSGGDYNEQFF. The full variable domain, with the rest looked up from reference TRBV7-3 and TRBJ2-1, is GAGVSQTPSNKVTEKGKYVELRCDPISGHTALYWYRQSLGQGPEFLIYFQGTGAADDSGLPNDRFFAVRPEGSVSTLKIQRTERGDSAVYLCASSFSGGDYNEQFFGPGTRLTVL.

This clonotype came up a few times. The CDR3 DNA reads as TGCGCCAGCAGCCAAGAGGAGTCTATCGACAATGAGCAGTTCTTC. Protein sequence: CASSQEESIDNEQFF. The chain has TRBV4-1 and TRBJ2-1; no definite D call. This CDR3 is 15 amino acids long. Deletions cut 0 bases from V and 5 bases from J, with 11 bases between. Per the germline V gene, CDR1 is MGHRA and CDR2 is YSYEKL.

This clonotype showed up many times. The chain carries TRBV6-5 and TRBJ1-2; D gene uncertain. Germline V gene lookup returns CDR1 MNHEY and CDR2 SVGAGI. This CDR3 spans 14 amino acids. The V gene lost 2 bases and the J gene lost 7 bases, with 14 bases spanning the gap. The CDR3: CASSYGKFTPGYTF. The CDR3 DNA is TGTGCCAGCAGTTACGGCAAGTTCACGCCTGGCTACACCTTC.

The sample holds many counts of this clonotype. The rearrangement links TRBV28 to TRBJ1-2; D is possibly TRBD1 (5 bases). This CDR3 contains 14 residues. Trimming stripped 5 bases from V and 4 bases from J, with 14 bases between. The germline gives CDR1 MDHEN, CDR2 SYDVKM. This chain's CDR3 is CASSARDGSYGYTF. The DNA for the CDR3 is TGTGCCAGCAGTGCCCGGGACGGCAGCTATGGCTACACCTTC.

In its sample, this clonotype was seen a few times. This chain connects TRBV6-5 to TRBJ2-5, with a possible D match to TRBD2 (5 bases). The V end lost 2 bases, the J end lost 2 bases, and 12 bases lay between the germline ends. From germline, CDR1 is MNHEY and CDR2 SVGAGI. This CDR3 region has 15 residues. Written as DNA, the CDR3 is TGTGCCAGCAGTTACGGGGTAGCGAGTCAAGAGACCCAGTACTTC. Protein sequence: CASSYGVASQETQYF.

The CDR3: CASSLGLGDGSYTQYF. DNA for the CDR3: TGTGCCAGCAGCTTAGGACTGGGGGATGGTTCGTATACGCAGTATTTT. The chain links TRBV7-9 to TRBJ2-3, with D perhaps being TRBD1 or TRBD2 (5 bases each). V lost 1 base and J lost 7, with 18 bases in between. The CDR3 is 16 residues long. Germline loops: CDR1 SEHNR, CDR2 FQNEAQ (reference sequence).

This clonotype was seen at least ten times. The gene calls are TRBV6-1 and TRBJ2-1; 11 nucleotides line up with TRBD2. The V gene end was trimmed by 6 bases and the J gene end by 4 bases; junction bases not matched to a gene: 11. Germline loops: CDR1 MNHNS, CDR2 SASEGT. This CDR3 comprises 17 residues. The CDR3 DNA reads TGTGCCAGCAGGAGGCCGGGACTAGCGGCTTCTTACAATGAGCAGTTCTTC. Protein product: CASRRPGLAASYNEQFF.

This sequence joins TRBV19 and TRBJ2-3; a weak D match, TRBD1 (6 bases). This CDR3 has 13 residues. The germline V gene encodes CDR1 LNHDA and CDR2 SQIVND (reference sequence). The V gene lost 6 bases and the J gene lost 3 bases, with 10 bases spanning the gap. The CDR3 DNA follows: TGTGCCAGTAGCCGGACAGAGACAGATACGCAGTATTTT. Protein sequence: CASSRTETDTQYF.

This clonotype occurred many times. The rearrangement joins TRBV10-3 to TRBJ1-1; D is unresolved. CDR3 size: 13 residues. Trimming removed 7 bases at V and 0 bases at J, with 9 bases between. Germline V gene sequence: CDR1 ENHRY, CDR2 SYGVKD. The CDR3 sequence is CAITEQLNTEAFF. In nucleotides, the CDR3 is TGTGCCATCACCGAACAGCTGAACACTGAAGCTTTCTTT.